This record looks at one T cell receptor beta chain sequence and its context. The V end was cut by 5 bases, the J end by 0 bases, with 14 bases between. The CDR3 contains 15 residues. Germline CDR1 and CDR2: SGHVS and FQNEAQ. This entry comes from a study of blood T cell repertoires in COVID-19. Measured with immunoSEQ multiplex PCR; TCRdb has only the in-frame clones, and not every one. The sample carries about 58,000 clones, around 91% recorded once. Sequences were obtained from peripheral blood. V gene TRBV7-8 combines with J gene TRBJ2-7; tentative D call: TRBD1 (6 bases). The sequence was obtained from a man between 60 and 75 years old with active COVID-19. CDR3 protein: CASSPPDSSSYEQYF. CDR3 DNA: TGTGCCAGCAGCCCCCCGGACAGTAGCTCCTACGAGCAGTACTTC.